The rows below give T cell receptor beta chains drawn from one sample of a study of T cell responses to AZD1222 COVID-19 vaccine. Libraries were prepared by immunoSEQ multiplex PCR; TCRdb keeps only in-frame clonotypes and omits some of them. This table holds some 150,000 clones, around 90% found once. The input for sequencing was peripheral blood, taken 28 days after the second AZD1222 dose. The receptors here all came from an adult who received the AZD1222 COVID-19 vaccine. Each CDR3 is given with its conserved first and last residue. Each record gives: clone size, V gene, J gene, CDR3 length, D gene, CDR3 protein, CDR3 DNA. A D gene is named only where the DNA matches it firmly. Expanded clones get a size class; other rows say once, few or many, or leave the size out.

NA	TRBV5-1	TRBJ2-5	14	TRBD2	CASSLSGAQETQYF	TGCGCCAGCAGCTTGAGCGGGGCACAAGAGACCCAGTACTTC
NA	TRBV27	TRBJ1-5	13	TRBD1	CASSQQGIQPQHF	TGTGCCAGCAGTCAACAGGGGATTCAGCCCCAGCATTTT
NA	TRBV2	TRBJ1-5	12	NA	CASSGTDQPQHF	TGTGCCAGCTCAGGGACCGATCAGCCCCAGCATTTT
NA	TRBV15	TRBJ2-1	14	TRBD1	CATSRRQGAREQFF	TGTGCCACCAGCAGAAGACAGGGGGCTCGTGAGCAGTTCTTC
NA	TRBV21-1	TRBJ2-7	17	NA	CASSKERSAYGSYEQYF	TGTGCCAGCAGCAAAGAAAGGTCGGCTTATGGGTCCTACGAGCAGTACTTC
NA	TRBV2	TRBJ1-4	14	NA	CASSAEGSGEKLFF	TGTGCCAGCAGCGCCGAGGGGTCCGGTGAAAAACTGTTTTTT
NA	TRBV2	TRBJ2-1	14	TRBD2	CASMLAGVRWEQFF	TGTGCCAGCATGCTAGCGGGCGTTCGTTGGGAGCAGTTCTTC
NA	TRBV30	TRBJ2-7	13	NA	CAWRGGLVYEQYF	TGTGCCTGGAGGGGGGGACTGGTCTACGAGCAGTACTTC
NA	TRBV7-6	TRBJ2-3	15	NA	CASSLGQRGTDTQYF	TGTGCCAGCAGCTTGGGTCAGAGGGGCACAGATACGCAGTATTTT
NA	TRBV28	TRBJ1-3	15	TRBD1	CASRPDRALGNTIYF	TGTGCCAGCAGACCAGACAGGGCCTTGGGAAACACCATATATTTT
NA	TRBV10-3	TRBJ1-4	12	NA	CAISGTGTGLFF	TGTGCCATCAGTGGCACAGGGACCGGACTGTTTTTT
once	TRBV6-5	TRBJ2-1	12	NA	CASSSHLNEQFF	TGTGCCAGCAGTTCACACCTCAATGAGCAGTTCTTC
NA	TRBV20-1	TRBJ1-2	11	NA	CSARGPRGYTF	TGCAGTGCTAGGGGACCTCGGGGCTACACCTTC
NA	TRBV7-2	TRBJ1-4	15	TRBD1	CASSASQGANEKLFF	TGTGCCAGCAGCGCCTCACAGGGGGCTAATGAAAAACTGTTTTTT
once	TRBV6-2/TRBV6-3	TRBJ1-1	14	NA	CASSSADWYTEAFF	TGTGCCAGCAGTTCCGCAGACTGGTACACTGAAGCTTTCTTT
NA	TRBV7-2	TRBJ1-6	17	TRBD1	CASSPPGTGGLDSPLHF	TGTGCCAGCAGCCCCCCCGGGACAGGGGGCCTGGACTCACCCCTCCACTTT
NA	TRBV12-3/TRBV12-4	TRBJ1-2	13	NA	CASSFWGPNGYTF	TGTGCCAGCAGTTTTTGGGGTCCGAACGGCTACACCTTC
NA	TRBV18	TRBJ1-1	14	NA	CASSPVTGHFEAFF	TGTGCCAGCTCACCAGTCACAGGGCATTTTGAAGCTTTCTTT
NA	TRBV4-2	TRBJ2-1	11	NA	CASRGLGEQFF	TGTGCCAGCAGGGGGCTGGGTGAGCAGTTCTTC
NA	TRBV4-3	TRBJ2-1	15	NA	CASSDLPRGHNEQFF	TGCGCCAGCAGCGACCTTCCTCGGGGACACAATGAGCAGTTCTTC
NA	TRBV19	TRBJ1-2	13	NA	CASHTRPWNGYTF	TGTGCCAGTCATACTCGCCCGTGGAATGGCTACACCTTC
NA	TRBV12-3/TRBV12-4	TRBJ2-1	13	NA	CASSTASINEQFF	TGTGCCAGCAGTACCGCTAGCATCAATGAGCAGTTCTTC
NA	TRBV3-1/TRBV3-2	TRBJ2-3	12	NA	CASSISSDTQYF	TGTGCCAGCAGCATATCCTCAGATACGCAGTATTTT
NA	TRBV14	TRBJ2-1	15	TRBD2	CASSRLAGVDNEQFF	TGTGCCAGCAGCAGATTGGCGGGAGTTGACAATGAGCAGTTCTTC
few	TRBV7-3	TRBJ2-7	14	NA	CASSSSGTAREQYF	TGTGCCAGCAGCTCGTCCGGGACCGCACGCGAGCAGTACTTC
NA	TRBV10-3	TRBJ2-5	16	TRBD2	CAISALLAGGQETQYF	TGTGCCATCAGTGCCCTACTAGCGGGAGGGCAAGAGACCCAGTACTTC
NA	TRBV7-2	TRBJ2-7	14	NA	CASSLAGVGYEQYF	TGTGCCAGCAGCTTAGCAGGGGTTGGGTACGAGCAGTACTTC
NA	TRBV24-1	TRBJ1-2	13	NA	CATSDPPNYGYTF	TGTGCCACCAGTGATCCCCCTAACTATGGCTACACCTTC